These 11 T cell receptor beta chains came from one sample sequenced in a study of CD8+ T cells in alopecia areata. Sequencing templates came from extracted RNA that was reverse transcribed into cDNA. The method was immunoSEQ multiplex PCR; TCRdb's version includes in-frame clones alone and lacks a portion of them. The sample consists of around 97,000 clones, 55% of them appearing once. The sample was CD4+ T cells sorted from blood. These receptors all stem from a human donor in good health.

The rearrangement uses TRBV9 and TRBJ2-3; D may correspond to TRBD1 or TRBD2 (6 bases each). The germline V gene encodes CDR1 SGDLS and CDR2 YYNGEE. The CDR3 runs 14 residues. V lost 3 bases and J lost 5, with 13 bases in between. CDR3 DNA: TGTGCCAGCAGCGATCGGGGGCGGGGAGATACGCAGTATTTT. Its protein is CASSDRGRGDTQYF.

This rearrangement joins TRBV29-1 to TRBJ1-2; possible D gene TRBD1, 6 bases. The CDR3 length is 12 residues. Germline V gives CDR1 SQVTM, CDR2 ANQGSEA. Trimming left V 4 bases short and J 9 bases short, with 15 bases between. CDR3 sequence (DNA): TGCAGCGTTGCGGAGGACAGTTATCGCTACACCTTC. This codes for CSVAEDSYRYTF.

The sample holds one count of this clone. V gene TRBV9 combines with J gene TRBJ2-5, with 8 bases that match TRBD1. CDR1 and CDR2 (germline): SGDLS, YYNGEE. V shed 1 base and J 5 bases; nucleotides not matched to a gene: 7. This CDR3 is 15 amino acids long. The CDR3: CASSVSHRGMETQYF. The CDR3 DNA sequence: TGTGCCAGCAGCGTATCGCACAGGGGGATGGAGACCCAGTACTTC.

J is TRBJ1-2 and V is TRBV30; D possibly corresponds to TRBD1 (5 bases). The germline V gene encodes CDR1 GTSNPN and CDR2 SVGIG (reference sequence). The V end was cut by 0 bases, the J end by 8 bases, with 13 bases between. The CDR3 loop spans 13 amino acids. CDR3 protein: CAWSVRAGSGYTF. The CDR3 coding sequence is TGTGCCTGGAGTGTACGGGCAGGGAGCGGCTACACCTTC.

This clone was found a few times. This chain links TRBV7-2 with TRBJ2-5; D is perhaps TRBD1 or TRBD2 (5 bases each). Germline-derived CDR1 and CDR2 are SGHTA and FQGNSA. This CDR3 spans 14 amino acids. The ends were cut back, 3 bases at V and 1 base at J, with 9 bases in the middle. In nucleotides, the CDR3 is TGTGCCAGCAGCTTTTCCGGGACCCAAGAGACCCAGTACTTC. Protein product: CASSFSGTQETQYF.

The rearrangement uses TRBV30 and TRBJ2-1; the match to TRBD1 covers 10 bases. This CDR3 is built from 17 residues. CDR1 is GTSNPN and CDR2 is SVGIG in the germline V gene (reference sequence). V trimming: 3 bases; J trimming: 8 bases; junction bases outside the gene matches: 16. The CDR3 DNA follows: TGTGCCTGGAGCCTTAATTCACCGGGACAGGGGAACGATGAGCAGTTCTTC. It is translated as CAWSLNSPGQGNDEQFF.

Regarding this clone: An end of the junction does not agree with germline; a read error may underlie this. This chain connects TRBV7-7 to TRBJ2-5; D may match TRBD1 or TRBD2 (5 bases each). CDR3 length equals 14 residues. Germline V gene sequence: CDR1 SSHAT, CDR2 FNYEAQ (reference sequence). The DNA for the CDR3 is TGTGCTAGCAGCTTAGGCAGGGCGGGAGAGACCCAGTACTTC. Translation: CASSLGRAGETQYF.

This clone was observed a few times. The chain links TRBV29-1 to TRBJ2-3; D is unclear. Germline CDR1 and CDR2: SQVTM and ANQGSEA. The CDR3 extends over 12 amino acids. V lost 0 bases to trimming and J lost 2 bases, with 3 bases between them. CDR3 residues: CSVEDYTDTQYF. The CDR3 nucleotides read TGCAGCGTTGAAGACTACACAGATACGCAGTATTTT.

This chain links TRBV18 with TRBJ2-3; D might be TRBD2 (6 bases). The germline V gene encodes CDR1 KGHSH and CDR2 LQKENI. Trimming cost V 6 bases and J 1 base, with 14 bases left between them. CDR3 length: 15 residues. CDR3 sequence: CASSPTEGRTDTQYF. The CDR3 DNA is TGTGCCAGCTCCCCGACGGAGGGGCGCACAGATACGCAGTATTTT.

The chain combines TRBV11-2 with TRBJ2-1; the match to TRBD1 covers 7 bases. From germline, CDR1 is SGHAT and CDR2 FQNNGV. This CDR3 has 15 residues. V dropped 1 base and J dropped 8; count of bases not matched to a gene: 8. The CDR3 is CASSLAVAGGHEQFF. CDR3 sequence (DNA): TGTGCCAGCAGCTTAGCCGTGGCAGGGGGACATGAGCAGTTCTTC.

This chain connects TRBV5-4 to TRBJ2-5; TRBD1 matches 10 bases. Germline loops: CDR1 SGHNT, CDR2 YYREEE (reference sequence). J gave up 3 bases and V 4 bases, and 9 bases lay outside the gene matches. The CDR3 contains 16 residues. The CDR3 region is CASSPPPGQGKETQYF. The CDR3 nucleotides are TGTGCCAGCAGCCCTCCCCCGGGACAGGGGAAAGAGACCCAGTACTTC. Based on the CDR3 plus reference TRBV5-4 and TRBJ2-5, the full variable domain is ETGVTQSPTHLIKTRGQQVTLRCSSQSGHNTVSWYQQALGQGPQFIFQYYREEENGRGNFPPRFSGLQFPNYSSELNVNALELDDSALYLCASSPPPGQGKETQYFGPGTRLLVL.